Below, 12 T cell receptor beta chains from the same sample are listed, as sequenced in a study of identical twins. From the 5' RACE reads, TCRdb called clonotypes with MiXCR, one entry per CDR3 protein. The table includes 200,000 to 250,000 distinct CDR3 sequences, 5.5% to 7.5% detected once. The same sample was also used in a study of T cells expressing NK-cell markers.

Sequences were obtained from CD8+ T cells sorted from blood. These receptors were collected from a woman under 30 in good health.

This clonotype has only a few counts. The chain links TRBV27 to TRBJ1-2; D may be TRBD1 (5 bases). The CDR3 contains 13 residues. V gave up 6 bases and J gave up 4 bases, with 12 bases separating them. CDR1 and CDR2 (germline): MNHEY, SMNVEV (reference sequence). The CDR3 region is CASRRGPTYGYTF. CDR3 DNA: TGTGCCAGCAGGAGGGGACCGACCTATGGCTACACCTTC.

This rearrangement joins TRBV2 to TRBJ2-7; D is tentatively TRBD1 or TRBD2 (5 bases each). The germline V and J ends were trimmed by 5 bases and 2 bases, with 16 bases remaining between them. This CDR3 comprises 15 residues. Germline V gene data show CDR1 as SNHLY and CDR2 as FYNNEI. CDR3 coding DNA: TGTGCCAGCAGTTCCGGGGCGGGCATACCCTACGAGCAGTACTTC. Protein sequence: CASSSGAGIPYEQYF. Full variable domain (missing parts from reference TRBV2 and TRBJ2-7): EPEVTQTPSHQVTQMGQEVILRCVPISNHLYFYWYRQILGQKVEFLVSFYNNEISEKSEIFDDQFSVERPDGSNFTLKIRSTKLEDSAMYFCASSSGAGIPYEQYFGPGTRLTVT.

This clonotype was seen repeatedly, ten times or more. The chain has TRBV3-1 and TRBJ1-2, with 10 positions matching TRBD1. Germline-derived CDR1 and CDR2 are LGHDT and YNNKEL (reference sequence). CDR3 length: 16 residues. Trimming at V came to 3 bases and at J to 5 bases, leaving 9 bases not matched to a gene. DNA of the CDR3: TGTGCCAGCAGCCATCCGAGGGACAGGGGAAAGTATGGCTACACCTTC. Translation gives CASSHPRDRGKYGYTF.

This clonotype was found many times. The V call is TRBV29-1, the J call TRBJ2-3; 10 bases match TRBD2. From germline, CDR1 is SQVTM and CDR2 ANQGSEA. The CDR3 has 14 amino acids. V was pared by 5 bases and J by 6 bases, with 8 bases of the junction left unmatched. The CDR3 sequence: CSVFGLADGDTQYF. The CDR3 DNA sequence: TGCAGCGTTTTCGGACTAGCGGACGGGGATACGCAGTATTTT.

The chain combines TRBV20-1 with TRBJ2-7, with no clear D. The CDR3 is 14 residues long. Trimming stripped 0 bases from V and 0 bases from J, with 9 bases between. The germline gives CDR1 DFQATT, CDR2 SNEGSKA (reference sequence). The CDR3 protein is CSARDFGHSYEQYF. The CDR3 nucleotides read TGCAGTGCTAGAGATTTTGGGCACTCCTACGAGCAGTACTTC.

The table lists this clonotype with a few counts. The gene calls are TRBV10-1 and TRBJ2-7, with 8 bases matching TRBD2. Germline V gene data show CDR1 as WNHNN and CDR2 as SYGVQD (reference sequence). The CDR3 totals 14 residues. V shed 4 bases, J shed 3 bases, and the junction held 5 bases outside the gene matches. CDR3 DNA: TGCGCCAGCAGTGGCTCTAGCGGGTTCTACGAGCAGTACTTC. Encoded protein: CASSGSSGFYEQYF.

This clonotype was seen a few times. This CDR3 is CASSLARGPEAFF. CDR3 DNA: TGTGCCAGCAGTTTAGCGAGGGGTCCTGAAGCTTTCTTT. The chain combines TRBV12-3 or TRBV12-4 with TRBJ1-1, with D perhaps matching TRBD1 (5 bases). The germline V and J ends were trimmed by 0 bases and 6 bases, with 8 bases remaining between them. This CDR3 is built from 13 residues.

This clonotype was seen a few times. The chain employs TRBV12-3 or TRBV12-4 and TRBJ2-3; 10 bases are shared with TRBD2. This CDR3 has 15 amino acids. Losses at the gene ends were 6 bases for V and 5 bases for J; bases not matched to a gene: 8. The CDR3 spells CASSLTSGNEDTQYF. CDR3 DNA sequence: TGTGCCAGCAGCCTCACTAGCGGGAATGAAGATACGCAGTATTTT.

This clonotype was seen only a few times. The chain couples TRBV14 to TRBJ1-2; possibly TRBD1 for D (5 bases). This CDR3 has 19 residues. Trimming took off 0 bases at V and 7 bases at J, with 27 bases between the two ends. Germline CDR1 and CDR2: SGHDN and FVKESK. The CDR3 sequence is CASSQDLVRGGSGSGGYTF. CDR3 bases: TGTGCCAGCAGCCAAGATCTCGTGAGGGGAGGTTCCGGGTCTGGTGGCTACACCTTC.

This clonotype came up a few times. This chain joins TRBV19 and TRBJ1-1, with TRBD1 matching 7 bases. Germline-derived CDR1 and CDR2 are LNHDA and SQIVND (reference sequence). V lost 4 bases to trimming and J lost 1 base; unmatched junction nucleotides: 3. The CDR3 is 14 residues long. DNA of the CDR3: TGTGCCAGTAGTACGGGACAGACGAACACTGAAGCTTTCTTT. Protein product: CASSTGQTNTEAFF.

This chain joins TRBV3-1 and TRBJ2-5; a weak D match, TRBD2 (7 bases). Germline V gene sequence: CDR1 LGHDT, CDR2 YNNKEL (reference sequence). V dropped 4 bases and J dropped 4 bases, with 16 bases sitting between them. The CDR3 length is 15 residues. The chain's CDR3 is CASSPTGGGGETQYF. In nucleotides, the CDR3 is TGTGCCAGCAGCCCGACAGGCGGGGGCGGAGAGACCCAGTACTTC.

The V and J genes are TRBV27 and TRBJ2-7; weak D call: TRBD1 (6 bases). The CDR3 extends over 15 amino acids. V lost 3 bases and J 2 bases, leaving 14 bases between the germline ends. Germline-derived CDR1 and CDR2 are MNHEY and SMNVEV (reference sequence). DNA of the CDR3: TGTGCCAGCAGTTTCATTTGGGACACCGCCTACGAGCAGTACTTC. Protein product: CASSFIWDTAYEQYF.